This passage covers 27 T cell receptor beta chains from one sample sequenced in a study of blood T cell repertoires in COVID-19. Method: immunoSEQ multiplex PCR; TCRdb's copy keeps in-frame clones and lacks some. In the table there are over 150,000 clones, roughly 87% of which are singletons. Sequencing used PBMCs or T cells enriched from blood (not recorded which). These TCRs come from a woman aged 45-65 years who had recovered from COVID-19.

The gene calls are TRBV29-1 and TRBJ1-2, with D maybe TRBD1 (5 bases). V dropped 0 bases and J dropped 7 bases, with 12 bases sitting between them. This CDR3 is built from 13 residues. Germline values: CDR1 SQVTM, CDR2 ANQGSEA. The CDR3 loop is CSVEDGALGGYTF. CDR3 DNA sequence: TGCAGCGTTGAAGATGGGGCCTTGGGTGGCTACACCTTC.

The rearrangement uses TRBV9 and TRBJ1-1, with a possible D match to TRBD1 (6 bases). The CDR3 is made up of 15 amino acids. Per the germline V gene, CDR1 is SGDLS and CDR2 is YYNGEE. The germline V and J ends were trimmed by 4 bases and 5 bases, with 18 bases remaining between them. The CDR3 nucleotides are TGTGCCAGCAGCATCCTGCCAGGGGTAGGGACTGAAGCTTTCTTT. Amino acid sequence: CASSILPGVGTEAFF. The variable domain in full, with the rest retrieved from reference TRBV9 and TRBJ1-1, is DSGVTQTPKHLITATGQRVTLRCSPRSGDLSVYWYQQSLDQGLQFLIQYYNGEERAKGNILERFSAQQFPDLHSELNLSSLELGDSALYFCASSILPGVGTEAFFGQGTRLTVV.

V usage is TRBV7-9 and J usage is TRBJ2-3; D perhaps matches TRBD1 (6 bases). Germline CDR1 reads SEHNR; CDR2 reads FQNEAQ (reference sequence). V lost 8 bases to trimming and J lost 3 bases, with 15 bases between them. This CDR3 is built from 14 residues. CDR3 loop: CASLPRGWTDTQYF. The CDR3 DNA follows: TGTGCCAGCTTACCCAGGGGTTGGACAGATACGCAGTATTTT.

The V and J genes are TRBV6-4 and TRBJ2-3; 8 positions match TRBD2. The V gene end was trimmed by 5 bases and the J gene end by 4 bases; junction bases not matched to a gene: 8. Germline assignment: CDR1 MRHNA and CDR2 SNTAGT. The CDR3 covers 15 residues. The CDR3 DNA sequence: TGTGCCAGCAGTACCGGGACTAGAGGAGCAGATACGCAGTATTTT. It translates to CASSTGTRGADTQYF.

This clone was observed a single time. The chain employs TRBV10-2 and TRBJ2-1; 12 bases map to TRBD2. CDR1 is WSHSY, CDR2 SAAADI, per germline. V shed 5 bases and J 5 bases; nucleotides not matched to a gene: 7. The CDR3 is 16 residues long. The CDR3 nucleotides are TGCGCCAGCAGTAAAGGACTAGCGGGAACAAACAATGAGCAGTTCTTC. Translating gives CASSKGLAGTNNEQFF.

The sample holds one count of this clone. V usage is TRBV10-1 and J usage is TRBJ2-1; tentative D call: TRBD2 (5 bases). The CDR3 covers 15 residues. In germline, CDR1 is WNHNN, CDR2 SYGVQD (reference sequence). Trimming left V 0 bases short and J 8 bases short, with 14 bases between. The CDR3 DNA sequence: TGCGCCAGCAGTGAGTCGCCCGCGGGTAGGGATGAGCAGTTCTTC. This codes for CASSESPAGRDEQFF.

The chain combines TRBV6-1 with TRBJ2-3; D is unresolved. V lost 1 base to trimming and J lost 3 bases, with 8 bases between them. The CDR3 has 14 amino acids. The germline V gene has CDR1 MNHNS and CDR2 SASEGT. CDR3 sequence: CASSEGMETDTQYF. CDR3 in DNA: TGTGCCAGCAGTGAAGGGATGGAGACAGATACGCAGTATTTT.

V usage is TRBV30 and J usage is TRBJ2-3; tentative D call: TRBD1 (6 bases). V was pared by 1 base and J by 1 base, with 6 bases between. The CDR3 loop spans 13 amino acids. Germline-derived CDR1 and CDR2 are GTSNPN and SVGIG (reference sequence). For the CDR3, the DNA is TGTGCCTGGAGTGGGACAGGCACAGATACGCAGTATTTT. Protein sequence: CAWSGTGTDTQYF. The full variable domain, its missing parts supplied by reference TRBV30 and TRBJ2-3, is SQTIHQWPATLVQPVGSPLSLECTVEGTSNPNLYWYRQAAGRGLQLLFYSVGIGQISSEVPQNLSASRPQDRQFILSSKKLLLSDSGFYLCAWSGTGTDTQYFGPGTRLTVL.

The CDR3 nucleotides read TGTGCCAGCAGTTACAGGAGCATGAACACTGAAGCTTTCTTT. Translating gives CASSYRSMNTEAFF. The rearrangement joins TRBV2 to TRBJ1-1, with TRBD1 as a possible D gene (5 bases). Between the trimmed V and J ends, which lost 5 bases and 0 bases, there was a span of 10 bases. The germline V gene encodes CDR1 SNHLY and CDR2 FYNNEI. This CDR3 spans 14 amino acids.

The CDR3 spells CATSEGRTQYF. The CDR3 coding sequence is TGTGCCACCTCGGAGGGAAGGACCCAGTACTTC. V is TRBV19 and J is TRBJ2-5; possibly TRBD2 for D (6 bases). Trimming shortened V by 10 bases and J by 7 bases, and 13 bases separated the two germline ends. Germline CDR1 reads LNHDA; CDR2 reads SQIVND (reference sequence). The CDR3 contains 11 residues.

The V gene is TRBV27, the J gene TRBJ1-4; D perhaps matches TRBD1 (5 bases). This CDR3 region has 14 residues. Germline CDR1 reads MNHEY; CDR2 reads SMNVEV (reference sequence). V was pared by 2 bases and J by 7 bases, with 11 bases between. The CDR3 nucleotides are TGTGCCAGCAGTTTAAGGCAGGGAGGTGAAAAACTGTTTTTT. Translated, it gives CASSLRQGGEKLFF.

The rearrangement links TRBV19 to TRBJ1-1; D might be TRBD1 (6 bases). The V and J ends lost 7 bases and 2 bases respectively, with 20 bases between them. This CDR3 has 16 amino acids. Germline assignment: CDR1 LNHDA and CDR2 SQIVND (reference sequence). CDR3 sequence (DNA): TGTGCCAGTATCAACCCTAGCACAGGGCCAAACACTGAAGCTTTCTTT. Its translation: CASINPSTGPNTEAFF.

J is TRBJ2-1 and V is TRBV28, with 7 bases that match TRBD2. J lost 7 bases, V lost 8 bases, and 11 bases had no gene match. Germline V CDR1 and CDR2: MDHEN, SYDVKM. The CDR3 is 14 amino acids. CDR3 DNA sequence: TGTGCCAGCCTACTCCGGGAGGCCTGGAATGAGCAGTTCTTC. It specifies CASLLREAWNEQFF.

The chain uses TRBV29-1 and TRBJ2-1; TRBD2 matches 7 bases. Losses at the gene ends were 1 base for V and 0 bases for J; bases not matched to a gene: 3. Per the germline V gene, CDR1 is SQVTM and CDR2 is ANQGSEA. This CDR3 is 15 amino acids long. The CDR3 region is CSVEGLADSYNEQFF. In DNA form, the CDR3 reads TGCAGCGTTGAAGGGCTAGCGGACTCCTACAATGAGCAGTTCTTC.

The J gene is TRBJ2-1, the V gene TRBV27; 7 bases are a match to TRBD2. This CDR3 is built from 14 residues. In germline, CDR1 is MNHEY, CDR2 SMNVEV (reference sequence). J gave up 4 bases and V 3 bases, and 3 bases lay outside the gene matches. CDR3 in amino acids: CASSLREIYNEQFF. In DNA, the CDR3 is TGTGCCAGCAGTTTGCGGGAGATTTACAATGAGCAGTTCTTC.

The chain has TRBV27 and TRBJ2-1; 8 bases line up with TRBD2. CDR1 and CDR2 from the germline V gene are MNHEY and SMNVEV (reference sequence). Trimming removed 6 bases from V and 0 bases from J; junction bases left unmatched: 4. This CDR3 contains 15 residues. This CDR3 is CASSRLASSYNEQFF. In DNA, the CDR3 is TGTGCCAGCAGCCGACTAGCGAGCTCCTACAATGAGCAGTTCTTC.

The chain has TRBV5-6 and TRBJ1-1; TRBD1 might be the D (6 bases). V gave up 2 bases and J gave up 0 bases, with 8 bases separating them. The CDR3 length is 14 residues. CDR1 is SGHDT, CDR2 YYEEEE, per germline. CDR3 in amino acids: CASSFGQLNTEAFF. CDR3 nucleotide sequence: TGTGCCAGCAGCTTCGGACAGTTGAACACTGAAGCTTTCTTT.

V is TRBV15 and J is TRBJ2-5; 7 bases align to TRBD1. This CDR3 comprises 15 residues. V gave up 2 bases and J gave up 5 bases; unmatched junction bases: 8. The germline V gene encodes CDR1 LNHNV and CDR2 YYDKDF (reference sequence). The CDR3: CATSRSTGSGETQYF. The CDR3 region has the DNA TGTGCCACCAGCAGATCGACAGGGAGCGGCGAGACCCAGTACTTC.

This chain uses TRBV5-8 with TRBJ1-5; no clear D gene. Deletions cut 0 bases from V and 13 bases from J, with 8 bases between. The CDR3 totals 11 residues. Germline V gene sequence: CDR1 SGHTS, CDR2 YDEGEE. CDR3 sequence reads: CASSLGQIQHF. In nucleotides, the CDR3 is TGTGCCAGCAGCTTGGGGCAGATTCAGCATTTT.

J is TRBJ2-5 and V is TRBV28; 7 bases align to TRBD1. The CDR3 runs 13 residues. V shed 6 bases and J 5 bases; nucleotides not matched to a gene: 6. Germline CDR1 is MDHEN and CDR2 is SYDVKM. CDR3 residues: CASRSTGEETQYF. As DNA, the CDR3 is TGTGCCAGCAGGTCCACAGGGGAGGAGACCCAGTACTTC.

On this clone itself: Other DNA sequences within the sample encode an identical CDR3. This chain uses TRBV9 with TRBJ1-1; 10 bases are shared with TRBD1. Trimming at V came to 3 bases and at J to 0 bases, leaving 2 bases not matched to a gene. This CDR3 is 15 amino acids long. Germline V CDR1 and CDR2: SGDLS, YYNGEE. The CDR3: CASSEGQGLNTEAFF. In DNA form, the CDR3 reads TGTGCCAGCAGCGAGGGACAGGGGCTGAACACTGAAGCTTTCTTT.

The chain links TRBV27 to TRBJ2-2; possible D gene TRBD1, 6 bases. Trimming removed 7 bases at V and 2 bases at J, with 17 bases between. This CDR3 contains 16 residues. Per the germline V gene, CDR1 is MNHEY and CDR2 is SMNVEV (reference sequence). The CDR3 DNA is TGTGCCAGCAAAGGCGGCAGGGGCGACAACACCGGGGAGCTGTTTTTT. Its translation: CASKGGRGDNTGELFF.

The chain links TRBV10-3 to TRBJ2-1; 10 nucleotides line up with TRBD2. Germline V gene data show CDR1 as ENHRY and CDR2 as SYGVKD. The CDR3 sequence is 17 residues long. V was clipped by 0 bases and J by 0 bases; unmatched bases: 2. The CDR3 nucleotides are TGTGCCATCAGTGAGTCCAGCGGGAGGGGCTCCTACAATGAGCAGTTCTTC. It codes for CAISESSGRGSYNEQFF.

The chain is built from TRBV11-3 and TRBJ2-3; 14 nucleotides line up with TRBD2. V dropped 5 bases and J dropped 5; count of bases not matched to a gene: 9. Germline V gene lookup returns CDR1 SGHNT and CDR2 YENEEA. The CDR3 contains 17 residues. Here the CDR3 DNA reads TGTGCCAGCAGCCCCGGGACTAGCGGGAGTTCAGTAGATACGCAGTATTTT. Residues: CASSPGTSGSSVDTQYF.

The genes are TRBV11-1 and TRBJ2-7; D gene unclear. V lost 3 bases and J 2 bases, leaving 11 bases between the germline ends. Germline loops: CDR1 SGHAT, CDR2 FQDESV (reference sequence). This CDR3 contains 14 residues. The CDR3 loop is CASSFGRKAYEQYF. CDR3 DNA: TGTGCCAGCAGCTTCGGCAGGAAGGCCTACGAGCAGTACTTC.

This chain joins TRBV7-9 and TRBJ2-7, with TRBD2 identical over 7 bases. The ends lost 5 bases at V and 7 bases at J; junction bases unmatched: 8. The length of the CDR3 is 13 residues. Germline V gives CDR1 SEHNR, CDR2 FQNEAQ (reference sequence). DNA for the CDR3: TGTGCCAGCAGCCCAGTCGGGGGAGGGGAGCAGTACTTC. Its protein product is CASSPVGGGEQYF.

The chain has TRBV28 and TRBJ1-2; D uncertain. V was cut by 6 bases and J by 0 bases, with 11 bases left in between. The germline CDR1 and CDR2 sequences are MDHEN and SYDVKM. The CDR3 length is 14 residues. The CDR3 bases are TGTGCCAGCAGCACAGACAAAGCTAACTATGGCTACACCTTC. Its protein is CASSTDKANYGYTF.